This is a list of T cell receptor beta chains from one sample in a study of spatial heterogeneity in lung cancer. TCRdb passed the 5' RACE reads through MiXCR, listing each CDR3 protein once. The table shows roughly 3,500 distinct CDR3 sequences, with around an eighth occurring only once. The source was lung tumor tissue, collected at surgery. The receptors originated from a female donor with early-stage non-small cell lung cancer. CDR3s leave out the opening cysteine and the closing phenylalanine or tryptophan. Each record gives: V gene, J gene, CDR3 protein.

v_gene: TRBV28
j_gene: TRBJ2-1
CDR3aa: ASSSPRLGHEQF

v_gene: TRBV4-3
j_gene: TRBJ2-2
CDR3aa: ASSQDRVYTGELF

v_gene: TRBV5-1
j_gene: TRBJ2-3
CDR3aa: ASSLFSEDTQY

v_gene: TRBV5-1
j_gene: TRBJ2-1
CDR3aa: ASSLVSGAVYNEQF

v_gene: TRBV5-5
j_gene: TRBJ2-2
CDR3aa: ASSQRTGGSGELF

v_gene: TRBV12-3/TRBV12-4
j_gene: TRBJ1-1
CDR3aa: ASSSPGQGTEAF

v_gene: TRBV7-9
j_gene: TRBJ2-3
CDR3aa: ASSSLRDTPTDTQY

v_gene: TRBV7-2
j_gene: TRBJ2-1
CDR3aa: ASSTSRSIYNEQF

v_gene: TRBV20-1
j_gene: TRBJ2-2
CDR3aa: SAREDRDTGELF

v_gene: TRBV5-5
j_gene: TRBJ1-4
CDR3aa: ASSLAWGEKLF

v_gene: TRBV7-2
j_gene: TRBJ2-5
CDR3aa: ASSLGRRPYQETQY

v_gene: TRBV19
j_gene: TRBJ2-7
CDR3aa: ASSIRGTPTYEQY

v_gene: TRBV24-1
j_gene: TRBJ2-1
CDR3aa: ATSESTSDEQF

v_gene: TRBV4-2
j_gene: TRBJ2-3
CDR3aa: ASSQWTSLDTQY

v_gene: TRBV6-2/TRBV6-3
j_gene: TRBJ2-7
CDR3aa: ASSYSGDFSYEQY

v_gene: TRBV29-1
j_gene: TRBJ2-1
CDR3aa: SVGTSGSFYNEQF

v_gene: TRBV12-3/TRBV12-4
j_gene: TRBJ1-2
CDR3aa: ASSFSRGGYT

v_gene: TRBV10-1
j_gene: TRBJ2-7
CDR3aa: ASSEFDSGGPEGEQY

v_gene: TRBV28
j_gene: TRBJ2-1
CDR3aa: ASRSGRVNEQF

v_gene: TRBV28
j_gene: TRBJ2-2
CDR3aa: ASRRQGFTGELF

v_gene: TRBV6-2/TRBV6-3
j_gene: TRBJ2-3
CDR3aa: ASSYSTSGATDTQY

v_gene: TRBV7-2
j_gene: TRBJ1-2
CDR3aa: ASSQFLQGLNGYT

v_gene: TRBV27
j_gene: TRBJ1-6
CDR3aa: ASCRDRVGSPLH

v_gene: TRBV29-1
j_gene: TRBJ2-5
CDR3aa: SVDAGELETQY

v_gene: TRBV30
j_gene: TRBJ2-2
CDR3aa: AWSVLGTGELF

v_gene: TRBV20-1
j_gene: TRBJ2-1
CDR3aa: SARGTEQF

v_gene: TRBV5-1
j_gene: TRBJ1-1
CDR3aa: ASSFEGAGGAEAF